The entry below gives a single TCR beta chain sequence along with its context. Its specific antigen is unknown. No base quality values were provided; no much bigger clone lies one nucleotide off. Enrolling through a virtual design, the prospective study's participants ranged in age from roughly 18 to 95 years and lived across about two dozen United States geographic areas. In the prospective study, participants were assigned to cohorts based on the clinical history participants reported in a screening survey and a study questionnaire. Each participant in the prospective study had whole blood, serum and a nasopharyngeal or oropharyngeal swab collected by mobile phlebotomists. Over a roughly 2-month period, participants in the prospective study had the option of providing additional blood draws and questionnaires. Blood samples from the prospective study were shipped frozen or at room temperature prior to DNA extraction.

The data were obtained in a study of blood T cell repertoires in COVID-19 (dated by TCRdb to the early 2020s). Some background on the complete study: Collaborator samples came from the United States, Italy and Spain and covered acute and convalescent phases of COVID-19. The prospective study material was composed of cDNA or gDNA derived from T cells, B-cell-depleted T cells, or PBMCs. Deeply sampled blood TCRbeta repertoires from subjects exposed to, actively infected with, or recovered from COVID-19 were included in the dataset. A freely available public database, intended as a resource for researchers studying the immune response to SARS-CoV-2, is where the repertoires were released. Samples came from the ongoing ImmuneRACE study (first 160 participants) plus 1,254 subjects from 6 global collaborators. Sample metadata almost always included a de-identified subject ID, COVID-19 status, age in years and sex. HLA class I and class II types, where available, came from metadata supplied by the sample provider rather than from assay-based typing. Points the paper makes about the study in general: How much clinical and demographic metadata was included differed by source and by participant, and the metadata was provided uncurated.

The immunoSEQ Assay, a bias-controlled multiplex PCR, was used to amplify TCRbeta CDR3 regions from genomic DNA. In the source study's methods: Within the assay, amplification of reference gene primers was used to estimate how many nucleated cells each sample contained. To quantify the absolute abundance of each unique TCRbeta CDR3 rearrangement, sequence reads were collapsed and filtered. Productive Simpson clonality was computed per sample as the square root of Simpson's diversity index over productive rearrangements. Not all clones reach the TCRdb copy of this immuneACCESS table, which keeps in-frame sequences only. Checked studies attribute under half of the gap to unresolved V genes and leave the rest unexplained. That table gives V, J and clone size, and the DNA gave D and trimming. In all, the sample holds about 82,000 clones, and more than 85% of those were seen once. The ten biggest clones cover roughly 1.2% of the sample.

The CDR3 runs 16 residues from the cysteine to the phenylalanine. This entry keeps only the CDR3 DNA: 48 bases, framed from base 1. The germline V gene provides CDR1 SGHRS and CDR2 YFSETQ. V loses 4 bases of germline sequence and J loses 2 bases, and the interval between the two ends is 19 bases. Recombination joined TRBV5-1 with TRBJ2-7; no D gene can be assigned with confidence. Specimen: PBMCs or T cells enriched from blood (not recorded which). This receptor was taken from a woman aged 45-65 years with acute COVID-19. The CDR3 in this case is CASSPGDMAAAYEQYF. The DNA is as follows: TGCGCCAGCAGCCCCGGTGATATGGCTGCGGCCTACGAGCAGTACTTC. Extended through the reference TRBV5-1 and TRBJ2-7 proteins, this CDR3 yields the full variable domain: KAGVTQTPRYLIKTRGQQVTLSCSPISGHRSVSWYQQTPGQGLQFLFEYFSETQRNKGNFPGRFSGRQFSNSRSEMNVSTLELGDSALYLCASSPGDMAAAYEQYFGPGTRLTVT.